The clone carrying this T cell receptor (beta chain) was detected many times. Its antigen is as yet unknown. This entry comes from a study of T-cell reconstitution after alpha-beta-depleted transplantation in children. Study-level results: From newly produced T cells came most of the T-cell counts and diversity one year after transplant. From surviving recipient T cells and thymic progenitors came the high day-60 TCRbeta diversity observed in some patients. Reported findings indicate that, about two months after transplant, alpha-beta T cells came from several hundred expanded clones, which were derived from non-depleted graft cells.

Preparing the TCRbeta library involved the use of unique molecular identifiers. TCRdb redid the calling of the PCR reads with MiXCR, one entry per CDR3 protein. The table has 480,000 or so distinct CDR3 sequences, roughly a tenth seen once. Source: PBMCs, taken before TCRalphabeta/CD19-depleted stem cell transplant. This receptor was taken from a child under 10 years old with inherited bone marrow failure, due to receive a stem cell transplant.

The CDR3 DNA follows: TGTGCCACCAGTGTCCTGGGACTAGCGGGAGAAGAGACCGGGGAGCTGTTTTTT. This gives the protein CATSVLGLAGEETGELFF. This chain joins TRBV24-1 and TRBJ2-2; TRBD2 matches at 14 bases. Germline values: CDR1 KGHDR, CDR2 SFDVKD. CDR3 length equals 18 residues. Trimming cost V 5 bases and J 5 bases; bases outside gene matches: 9.